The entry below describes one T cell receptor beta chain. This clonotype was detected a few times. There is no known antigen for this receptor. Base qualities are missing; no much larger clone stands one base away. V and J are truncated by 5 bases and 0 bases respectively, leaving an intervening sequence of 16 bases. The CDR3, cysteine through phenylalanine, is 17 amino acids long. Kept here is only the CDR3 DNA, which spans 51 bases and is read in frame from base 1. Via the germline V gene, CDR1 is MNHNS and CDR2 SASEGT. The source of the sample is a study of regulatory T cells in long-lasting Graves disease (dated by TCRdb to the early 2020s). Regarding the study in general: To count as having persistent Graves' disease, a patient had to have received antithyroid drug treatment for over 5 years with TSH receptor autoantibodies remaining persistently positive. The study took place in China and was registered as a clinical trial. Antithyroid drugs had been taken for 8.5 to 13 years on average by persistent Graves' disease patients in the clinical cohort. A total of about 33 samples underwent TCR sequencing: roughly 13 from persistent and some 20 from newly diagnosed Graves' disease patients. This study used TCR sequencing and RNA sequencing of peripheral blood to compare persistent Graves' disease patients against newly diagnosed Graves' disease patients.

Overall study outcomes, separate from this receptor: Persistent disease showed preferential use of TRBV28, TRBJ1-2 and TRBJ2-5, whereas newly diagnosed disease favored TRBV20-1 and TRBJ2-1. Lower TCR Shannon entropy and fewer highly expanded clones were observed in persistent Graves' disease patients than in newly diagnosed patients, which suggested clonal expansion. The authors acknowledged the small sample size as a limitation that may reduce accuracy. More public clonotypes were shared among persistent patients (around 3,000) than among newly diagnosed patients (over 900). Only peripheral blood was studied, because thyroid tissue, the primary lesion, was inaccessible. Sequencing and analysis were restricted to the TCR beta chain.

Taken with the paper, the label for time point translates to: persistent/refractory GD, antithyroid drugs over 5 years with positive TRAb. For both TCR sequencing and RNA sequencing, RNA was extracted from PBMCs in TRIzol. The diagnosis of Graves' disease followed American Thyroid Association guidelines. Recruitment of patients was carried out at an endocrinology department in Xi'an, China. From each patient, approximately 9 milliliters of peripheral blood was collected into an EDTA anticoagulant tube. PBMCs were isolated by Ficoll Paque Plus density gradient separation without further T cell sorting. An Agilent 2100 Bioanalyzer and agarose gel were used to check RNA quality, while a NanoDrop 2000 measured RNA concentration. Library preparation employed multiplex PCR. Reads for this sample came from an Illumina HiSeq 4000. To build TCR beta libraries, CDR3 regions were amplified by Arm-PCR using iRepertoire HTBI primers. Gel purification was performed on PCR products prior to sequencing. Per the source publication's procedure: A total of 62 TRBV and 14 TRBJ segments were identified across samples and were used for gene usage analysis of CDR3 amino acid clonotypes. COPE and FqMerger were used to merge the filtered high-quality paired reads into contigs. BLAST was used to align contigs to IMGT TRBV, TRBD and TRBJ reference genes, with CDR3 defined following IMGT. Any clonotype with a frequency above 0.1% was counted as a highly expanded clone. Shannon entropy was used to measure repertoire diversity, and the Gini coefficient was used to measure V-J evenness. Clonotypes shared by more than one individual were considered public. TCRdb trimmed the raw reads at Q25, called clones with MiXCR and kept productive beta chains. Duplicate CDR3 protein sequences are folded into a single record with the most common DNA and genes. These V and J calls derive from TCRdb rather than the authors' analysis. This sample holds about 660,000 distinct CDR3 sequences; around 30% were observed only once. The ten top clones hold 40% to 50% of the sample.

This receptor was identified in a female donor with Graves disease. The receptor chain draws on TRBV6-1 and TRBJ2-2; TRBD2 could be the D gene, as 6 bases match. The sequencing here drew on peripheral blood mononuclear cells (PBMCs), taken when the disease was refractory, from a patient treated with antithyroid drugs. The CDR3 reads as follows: CASSPPRERTNTGELFF. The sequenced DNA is TGTGCCAGCAGTCCTCCCCGGGAGCGTACGAACACCGGGGAGCTGTTTTTT.